Detailed here is one T cell receptor beta chain. Clones were sequenced by immunoSEQ multiplex PCR, and TCRdb holds only the in-frame ones, with some missing. The table lists hundreds of thousands of clones, around 87% of them singletons. The record originates from a study of blood T cell repertoires in COVID-19. Overall study: COVID-19 samples from acute and convalescent phases originated in the United States, Italy and Spain.

Recruits, aged about 18 to 90 years, lived in 25 or so US areas. Germline CDR1 and CDR2: SGHRS and YFSETQ. The CDR3 spans 15 residues. V shed 6 bases and J shed 2 bases, with 16 bases lying between them. Sequenced material: PBMCs or T cells enriched from blood (not recorded which). The TCR comes from a woman in her forties or fifties who had recovered from COVID-19. V and J are TRBV5-1 and TRBJ2-3; possibly TRBD1 for D (5 bases). The CDR3 sequence is CASTSGLKVTDTQYF. DNA of the CDR3: TGCGCCAGCACCTCAGGGCTAAAAGTCACAGATACGCAGTATTTT.